The sequence of this T cell receptor beta chain was determined in a study of shared clonotypes between healthy human individuals. CDR3 length: 14 amino acids. With 1 base removed from V and 3 bases from J, the gap between germline ends came to 6 bases. Germline CDR1 and CDR2: SGHTA and FQGNSA. The data were produced by immunoSEQ multiplex PCR, yet TCRdb's version contains in-frame clones alone and is incomplete. The sample lists 600,000 to 800,000 clones, around 70% seen once, with roughly 1.8% in the top ten. Details on this clone: What it binds is not known.

General study results and limits: Among donors, sharing of clonotypes was expected to be affected by sequencing depth.

The sample taken for sequencing was memory CD4+ T cells sorted from blood. As for subset: CD45RA-negative fraction. The V call is TRBV7-2, the J call TRBJ2-2; unclear D gene. The sequence came from a woman in her 30s in good health. The CDR3 here is CASSLVPDTGELFF. Here the CDR3 DNA reads TGTGCCAGCAGCTTAGTACCCGACACCGGGGAGCTGTTTTTT.